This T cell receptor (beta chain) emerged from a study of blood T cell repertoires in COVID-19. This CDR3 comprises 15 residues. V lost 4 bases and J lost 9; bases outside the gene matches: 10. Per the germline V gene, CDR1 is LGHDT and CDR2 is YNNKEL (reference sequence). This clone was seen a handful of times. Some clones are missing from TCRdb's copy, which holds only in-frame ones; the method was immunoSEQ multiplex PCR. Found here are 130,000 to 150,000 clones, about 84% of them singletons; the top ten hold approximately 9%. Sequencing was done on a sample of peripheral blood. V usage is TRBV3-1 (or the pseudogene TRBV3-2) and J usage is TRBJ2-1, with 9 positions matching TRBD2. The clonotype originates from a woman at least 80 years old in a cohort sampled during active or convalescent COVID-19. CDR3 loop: CASSLPGLANSEQFF. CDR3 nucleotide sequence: TGTGCCAGCAGCCTCCCGGGACTAGCAAACAGTGAGCAGTTCTTC.